This passage covers 17 T cell receptor beta chains from one sample sequenced in a study of blood T cells in healthy people across ages. It was with a sample-barcoded 5' primer and a J-beta primer mix that a second PCR of roughly 7 to 12 cycles was run. Using its own MiXCR run on the 5' RACE reads, TCRdb lists one record per CDR3 protein. The repertoire includes over 700,000 distinct CDR3 sequences, about 25% of them detected once, and 9.4% sits in the top ten. These same data were also listed under a study on T cells of mothers and their children.

The sample comprised blood. These receptors were obtained from a boy younger than 18 in good health.

DNA for the CDR3: TGTGCCAGCAGCGACGATTCAGGGTGGGGTGGCTACACCTTC. It encodes CASSDDSGWGGYTF. This chain connects TRBV9 to TRBJ1-2, with D maybe TRBD1 (5 bases). V lost 3 bases and J lost 7, with 16 bases in between. Per germline, CDR1 SGDLS and CDR2 YYNGEE. The CDR3 is made up of 14 amino acids.

The chain carries TRBV7-2 and TRBJ2-3; no reliable D call. The V gene lost 5 bases and the J gene lost 5 bases, with 11 bases spanning the gap. This CDR3 has 13 amino acids. Germline CDR1 is SGHTA and CDR2 is FQGNSA. The CDR3 DNA sequence: TGTGCCAGCAGCCTGAATGGTGGAGATACGCAGTATTTT. The encoded protein is CASSLNGGDTQYF.

V and J are TRBV4-3 and TRBJ1-4; the D gene is possibly TRBD1 (6 bases). This CDR3 comprises 15 residues. The ends were cut back, 1 base at V and 8 bases at J, with 14 bases in the middle. Germline V gene lookup returns CDR1 LGHNA and CDR2 YSLEER. CDR3 DNA: TGCGCCAGCAGCCAAGGACGGGACACTGAGGAAAAACTGTTTTTT. Translating it yields CASSQGRDTEEKLFF.

This clonotype was observed a few times. J is TRBJ2-5 and V is TRBV7-2, with 7 bases fitting TRBD1. The CDR3 extends over 14 amino acids. Germline lookup yields CDR1 SGHTA and CDR2 FQGNSA. Trimming at V came to 5 bases and at J to 5 bases, leaving 8 bases not matched to a gene. The CDR3 nucleotides read TGTGCCAGCAGCGCCCACAGGGGCGGGGAGACCCAGTACTTC. Protein sequence: CASSAHRGGETQYF. Full variable domain (missing parts from reference TRBV7-2 and TRBJ2-5): GAGVSQSPSNKVTEKGKDVELRCDPISGHTALYWYRQSLGQGLEFLIYFQGNSAPDKSGLPSDRFSAERTGGSVSTLTIQRTQQEDSAVYLCASSAHRGGETQYFGPGTRLLVL.

This clonotype was seen only a few times. V and J are TRBV29-1 and TRBJ2-2; D remains ambiguous. The CDR3 covers 14 residues. Germline V gene sequence: CDR1 SQVTM, CDR2 ANQGSEA. The V end was cut by 5 bases, the J end by 1 base, with 11 bases between. CDR3 residues: CSVWMKRNTGELFF. As DNA, the CDR3 is TGCAGCGTTTGGATGAAGCGGAACACCGGGGAGCTGTTTTTT.

This clonotype was detected a few times. The rearrangement uses TRBV11-2 and TRBJ2-3; 10 bases map to TRBD2. The CDR3 is made up of 13 amino acids. Per germline, CDR1 SGHAT and CDR2 FQNNGV. The V and J ends lost 8 bases and 8 bases, in that order; junction bases with no gene match: 7. The CDR3 reads CASVAGGFGTQYF. CDR3 DNA: TGTGCCAGCGTAGCGGGGGGATTCGGTACGCAGTATTTT.

This clonotype was counted a few times. CDR3 sequence: CSVEDFSGGHYNEQFF. CDR3 in DNA: TGCAGCGTTGAAGATTTTTCAGGGGGCCACTACAATGAGCAGTTCTTC. The chain couples TRBV29-1 to TRBJ2-1; 8 bases agree with TRBD1. The CDR3 has 16 residues. The V and J ends lost 0 bases and 3 bases, in that order; junction bases with no gene match: 7. The germline V gene encodes CDR1 SQVTM and CDR2 ANQGSEA.

The V and J genes are TRBV7-2 and TRBJ2-3, with 7 bases identical to TRBD1. The CDR3 length is 16 residues. Germline CDR1 and CDR2: SGHTA and FQGNSA. Losses at the gene ends were 5 bases for V and 4 bases for J; bases not matched to a gene: 12. The CDR3 nucleotides are TGTGCCAGCAGCCTCCAGACAGGGCCACCTCCAGATACGCAGTATTTT. Amino acid sequence: CASSLQTGPPPDTQYF.

There are a few counts of this clonotype. This chain joins TRBV4-1 and TRBJ1-2, with a weak D call TRBD1 (6 bases). The CDR3 runs to 13 residues. Germline V lookup: CDR1 MGHRA, CDR2 YSYEKL. V was shortened by 0 bases and J by 7 bases, with 9 bases between the two germline ends. Here the CDR3 DNA reads TGCGCCAGCAGCCAAGAGGGGGCGAGTGGCTACACCTTC. Its translation: CASSQEGASGYTF.

There are many counts of this clonotype. This CDR3 reads CASRRGDTQYF. In DNA form, the CDR3 reads TGTGCCAGCAGACGCGGGGATACGCAGTATTTT. The chain couples TRBV6-5 to TRBJ2-3; the D gene is possibly TRBD2 (5 bases). V lost 6 bases, J lost 6 bases, and 7 bases lay in between. The length of the CDR3 is 11 residues. CDR1 is MNHEY, CDR2 SVGAGI, per germline.

The V and J genes are TRBV11-2 and TRBJ2-5, with D maybe TRBD2 (5 bases). CDR1 is SGHAT and CDR2 is FQNNGV in the germline V gene. The CDR3 consists of 17 residues. Trimming shortened V by 2 bases and J by 5 bases, and 21 bases separated the two germline ends. The CDR3 nucleotides are TGTGCCAGCAGCTTATACCTCCGGGGTAGCTCGGGGGAGACCCAGTACTTC. As protein: CASSLYLRGSSGETQYF.

In its sample, this clonotype was seen a few times. The V and J genes are TRBV29-1 and TRBJ2-5; TRBD1 is a possible D gene (5 bases). CDR3 length: 14 residues. Germline V lookup: CDR1 SQVTM, CDR2 ANQGSEA. Trimming pared 6 bases from V and 2 bases from J, leaving 16 bases between. The CDR3 DNA follows: TGCAGCGTCTTTGGACACGACCTTCAAGAGACCCAGTACTTC. Amino acids: CSVFGHDLQETQYF.

The chain joins TRBV29-1 to TRBJ2-5, with D maybe TRBD2 (6 bases). Trimming shortened V by 5 bases and J by 2 bases, and 24 bases separated the two germline ends. CDR3 length: 17 residues. Germline values: CDR1 SQVTM, CDR2 ANQGSEA. CDR3 nucleotides: TGCAGCGTTCCCCAGGAGGCCCGGGGACTTTCACAAGAGACCCAGTACTTC. This translates into CSVPQEARGLSQETQYF.

A word on this clonotype: One end of the junction does not line up with germline, which may come from a read error. The rearrangement joins TRBV29-1 to TRBJ2-5; D is unclear. Germline CDR1 is SQVTM and CDR2 is ANQGSEA. The CDR3 is made up of 13 amino acids. The CDR3 DNA reads TGCAGCGTTGAGTTTTATTTCCAAAAGACCCAGTGCTTC. This sequence encodes CSVEFYFQKTQCF.

This clonotype turned up a few times. The chain carries TRBV24-1 and TRBJ1-6, with no clear D. Germline CDR1 and CDR2: KGHDR and SFDVKD. V was shortened by 5 bases and J by 4 bases, with 8 bases between the two germline ends. The CDR3 has 14 amino acids. The CDR3 loop reads CATSGTEYNSPLHF. The CDR3 DNA is TGTGCCACCAGTGGAACCGAATATAATTCACCCCTCCACTTT.

This chain uses TRBV29-1 with TRBJ2-6; D unclear. Trimming cost V 4 bases and J 0 bases, with 4 bases left between them. The CDR3 sequence is 13 residues long. In germline, CDR1 is SQVTM, CDR2 ANQGSEA. In nucleotides, the CDR3 is TGCAGCGTTGCTCCCTCTGGGGCCAACGTCCTGACTTTC. Protein product: CSVAPSGANVLTF.

The rearrangement uses TRBV7-9 and TRBJ1-6, with D maybe TRBD1 (6 bases). Germline assignment: CDR1 SEHNR and CDR2 FQNEAQ (reference sequence). The CDR3 has 14 residues. V was shortened by 3 bases and J by 7 bases, with 10 bases between the two germline ends. CDR3 sequence (DNA): TGTGCCAGCAGCTTGGACAGTGGAAATTCACCCCTCCACTTT. Translated, it gives CASSLDSGNSPLHF.